The 5 T cell receptor beta chains given below trace back to one sample, sequenced in a study of CD4+ T cells in melanoma. Generated by immunoSEQ multiplex PCR, the TCRdb table keeps only in-frame clones and is missing some. The sample includes fewer than 20,000 clones, around 69% of them seen just once. Sequencing input: cells from a culture (not recorded whether cultured in vitro). These receptor sequences come from a human donor with melanoma.

The chain is built from TRBV6-1 and TRBJ2-1, with D perhaps assigned TRBD1 or TRBD2 (6 bases each). Germline V gives CDR1 MNHNS, CDR2 SASEGT. Trimming cost V 2 bases and J 4 bases, with 15 bases left between them. This CDR3 contains 16 residues. Here the CDR3 reads CASSEFGGGTYNEQFF. CDR3 DNA: TGTGCCAGCAGTGAATTTGGAGGGGGGACATACAATGAGCAGTTCTTC.

The rearrangement joins TRBV5-1 to TRBJ2-2; TRBD1 agrees at 9 bases. This CDR3 has 19 amino acids. Germline V gene data show CDR1 as SGHRS and CDR2 as YFSETQ. J was trimmed by 4 bases and V by 4 bases; bases with no gene match: 17. In DNA form, the CDR3 reads TGCGCCAGCAGCCCCCTCCCGGGACAGGGAAAGGGGACCACCGGGGAGCTGTTTTTT. It encodes CASSPLPGQGKGTTGELFF.

This clone was found a few times. V usage is TRBV9 and J usage is TRBJ1-6, with D uncertain. Trimming removed 3 bases at V and 6 bases at J, with 10 bases between. The CDR3 sequence is 14 residues long. Germline CDR1 reads SGDLS; CDR2 reads YYNGEE. This chain's CDR3 is CASSADPLNSPLHF. The DNA of the CDR3 is TGTGCCAGCAGCGCGGATCCCCTTAATTCACCCCTCCACTTT.

The chain recombines TRBV2 with TRBJ2-7; TRBD2 matches at 12 bases. V was clipped by 7 bases and J by 6 bases; unmatched bases: 7. Germline V gives CDR1 SNHLY, CDR2 FYNNEI. This CDR3 contains 14 residues. The CDR3 DNA is TGTGCCAGCAACCGACTAGCGGGGGTTGCCGAGCAGTACTTC. This encodes CASNRLAGVAEQYF.

The gene calls are TRBV7-8 and TRBJ1-2; TRBD1 matches 7 bases. V lost 1 base to trimming and J lost 7 bases; unmatched junction nucleotides: 3. The germline CDR1 and CDR2 sequences are SGHVS and FQNEAQ. The CDR3 sequence is 13 residues long. The CDR3 spells CASSLGGQLGYTF. The CDR3 DNA is TGTGCCAGCAGCTTAGGGGGACAGCTTGGCTACACCTTC.